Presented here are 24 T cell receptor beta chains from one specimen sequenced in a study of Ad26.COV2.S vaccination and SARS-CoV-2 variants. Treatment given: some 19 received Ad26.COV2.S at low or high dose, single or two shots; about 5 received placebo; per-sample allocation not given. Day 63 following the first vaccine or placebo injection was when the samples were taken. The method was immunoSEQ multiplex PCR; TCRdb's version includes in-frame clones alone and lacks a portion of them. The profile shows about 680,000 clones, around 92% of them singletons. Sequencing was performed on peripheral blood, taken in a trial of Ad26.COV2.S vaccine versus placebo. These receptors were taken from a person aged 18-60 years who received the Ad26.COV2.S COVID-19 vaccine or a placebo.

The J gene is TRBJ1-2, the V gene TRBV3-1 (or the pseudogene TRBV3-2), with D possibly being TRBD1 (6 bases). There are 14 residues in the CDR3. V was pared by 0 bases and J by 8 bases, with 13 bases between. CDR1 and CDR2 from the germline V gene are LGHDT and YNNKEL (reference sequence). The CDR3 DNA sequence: TGTGCCAGCAGCCAAGAACCCGGGACATCCGGCTACACCTTC. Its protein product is CASSQEPGTSGYTF.

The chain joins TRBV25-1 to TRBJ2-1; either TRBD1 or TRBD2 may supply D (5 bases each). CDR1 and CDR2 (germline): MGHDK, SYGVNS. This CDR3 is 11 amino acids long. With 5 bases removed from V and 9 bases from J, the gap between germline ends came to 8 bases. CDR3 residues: CASSHGTEQFF. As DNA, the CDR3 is TGTGCCAGCAGTCACGGGACTGAGCAGTTCTTC.

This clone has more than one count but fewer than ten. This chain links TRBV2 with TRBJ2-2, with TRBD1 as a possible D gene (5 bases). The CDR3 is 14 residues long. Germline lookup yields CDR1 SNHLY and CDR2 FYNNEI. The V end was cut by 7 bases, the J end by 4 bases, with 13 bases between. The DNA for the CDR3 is TGTGCCAGCAAAAGGGGCCCGGGCACCGGGGAGCTGTTTTTT. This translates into CASKRGPGTGELFF.

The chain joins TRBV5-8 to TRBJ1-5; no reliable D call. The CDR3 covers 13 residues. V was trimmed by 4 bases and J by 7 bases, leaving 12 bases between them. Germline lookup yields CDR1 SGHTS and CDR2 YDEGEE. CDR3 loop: CASSPENLQPQHF. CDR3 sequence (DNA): TGTGCCAGCAGCCCAGAAAATCTCCAGCCCCAGCATTTT.

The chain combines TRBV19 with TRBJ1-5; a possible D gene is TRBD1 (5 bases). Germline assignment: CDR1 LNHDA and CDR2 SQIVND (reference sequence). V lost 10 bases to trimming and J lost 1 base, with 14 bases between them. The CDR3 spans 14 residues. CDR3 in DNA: TGTGCCACGTCTGCAGGGACCAGCAATCAGCCCCAGCATTTT. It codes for CATSAGTSNQPQHF.

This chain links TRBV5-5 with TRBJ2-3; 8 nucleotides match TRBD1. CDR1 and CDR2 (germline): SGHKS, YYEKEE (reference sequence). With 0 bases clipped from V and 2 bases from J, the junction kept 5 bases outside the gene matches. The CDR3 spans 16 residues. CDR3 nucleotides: TGTGCCAGCAGCTTGGATACAGGGGGACACACAGATACGCAGTATTTT. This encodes CASSLDTGGHTDTQYF.

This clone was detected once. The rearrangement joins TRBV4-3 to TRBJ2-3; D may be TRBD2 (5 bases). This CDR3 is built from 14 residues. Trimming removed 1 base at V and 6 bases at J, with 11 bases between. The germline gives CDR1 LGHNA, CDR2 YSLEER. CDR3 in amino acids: CASSQGLSGDTQYF. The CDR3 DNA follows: TGCGCCAGCAGCCAAGGACTATCGGGGGATACGCAGTATTTT.

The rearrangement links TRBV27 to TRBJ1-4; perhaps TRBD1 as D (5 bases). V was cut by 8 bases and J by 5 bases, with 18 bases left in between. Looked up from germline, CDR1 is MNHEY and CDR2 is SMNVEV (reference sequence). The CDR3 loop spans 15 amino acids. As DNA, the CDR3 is TGTGCCAGCGGACAACCGGCCTCGTCGAATGAAAAACTGTTTTTT. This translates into CASGQPASSNEKLFF.

The CDR3 DNA reads as TGTGCTAGTGGTTTTCTCCTAGCGGGAGTAGGAGGGGAGCTGTTTTTT. Translation: CASGFLLAGVGGELFF. The chain joins TRBV12-5 to TRBJ2-2, with TRBD2 matching over 10 bases. V lost 3 bases to trimming and J lost 8 bases; unmatched junction nucleotides: 9. There are 16 residues in the CDR3. Looked up from germline, CDR1 is LGHNT and CDR2 is FRNRAP.

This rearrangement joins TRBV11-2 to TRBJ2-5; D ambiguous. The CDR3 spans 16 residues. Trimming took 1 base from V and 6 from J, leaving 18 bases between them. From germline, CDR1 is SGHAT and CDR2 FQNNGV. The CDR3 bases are TGTGCCAGCAGCTTAGCTCCCGGCAGTTATACACAGACCCAGTACTTC. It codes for CASSLAPGSYTQTQYF.

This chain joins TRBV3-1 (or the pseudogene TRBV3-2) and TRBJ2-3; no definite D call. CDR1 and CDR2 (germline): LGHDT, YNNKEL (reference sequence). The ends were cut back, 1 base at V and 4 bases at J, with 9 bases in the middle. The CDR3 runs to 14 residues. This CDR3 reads CASSQVPDADTQYF. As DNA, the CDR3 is TGTGCCAGCAGCCAAGTACCAGACGCAGATACGCAGTATTTT.

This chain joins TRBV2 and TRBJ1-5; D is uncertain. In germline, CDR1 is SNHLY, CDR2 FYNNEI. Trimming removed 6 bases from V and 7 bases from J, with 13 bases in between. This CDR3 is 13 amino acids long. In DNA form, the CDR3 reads TGTGCCAGCAGCCGCGTCGCGCGGCAGCCCCAGCATTTT. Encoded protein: CASSRVARQPQHF.

The CDR3 coding sequence is TGTGCCAGCAGCCTCGGGCAGGGTGACAATGAGCAGTTCTTC. It translates to CASSLGQGDNEQFF. The rearrangement links TRBV7-9 to TRBJ2-1; TRBD1 is a possible D gene (5 bases). Trimming cost V 5 bases and J 5 bases, with 13 bases left between them. This CDR3 has 14 amino acids. Germline CDR1 is SEHNR and CDR2 is FQNEAQ (reference sequence).

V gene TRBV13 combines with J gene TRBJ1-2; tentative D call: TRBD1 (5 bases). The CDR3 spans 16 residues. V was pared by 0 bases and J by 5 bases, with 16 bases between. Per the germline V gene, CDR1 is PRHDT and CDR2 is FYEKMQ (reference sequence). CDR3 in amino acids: CASSLGSTGRRYGYTF. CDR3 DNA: TGTGCCAGCAGCTTAGGATCCACAGGACGGAGGTATGGCTACACCTTC.

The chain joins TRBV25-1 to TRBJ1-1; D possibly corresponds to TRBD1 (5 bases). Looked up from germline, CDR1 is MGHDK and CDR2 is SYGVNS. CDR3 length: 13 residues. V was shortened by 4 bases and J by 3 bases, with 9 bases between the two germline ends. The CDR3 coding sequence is TGTGCCAGCAGTGGGCGACAGTACACTGAAGCTTTCTTT. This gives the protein CASSGRQYTEAFF.

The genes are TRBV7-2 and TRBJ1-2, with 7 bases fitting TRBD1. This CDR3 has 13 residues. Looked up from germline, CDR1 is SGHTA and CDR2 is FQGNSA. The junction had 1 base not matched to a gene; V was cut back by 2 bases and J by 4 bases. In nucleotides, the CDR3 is TGTGCCAGCAGCTTACAGGGGGGCTATGGCTACACCTTC. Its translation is CASSLQGGYGYTF.

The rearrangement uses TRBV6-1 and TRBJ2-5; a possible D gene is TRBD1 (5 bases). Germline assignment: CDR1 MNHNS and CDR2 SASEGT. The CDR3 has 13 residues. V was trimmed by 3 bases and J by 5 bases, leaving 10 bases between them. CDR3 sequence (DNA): TGTGCCAGCAGTGACAGGGCCAGGGAGACCCAGTACTTC. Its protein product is CASSDRARETQYF.

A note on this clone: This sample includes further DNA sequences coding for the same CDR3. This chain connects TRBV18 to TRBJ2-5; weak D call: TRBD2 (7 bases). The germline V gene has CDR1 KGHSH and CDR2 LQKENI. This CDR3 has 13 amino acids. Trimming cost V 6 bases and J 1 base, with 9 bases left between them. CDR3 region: CASSGGLQETQYF. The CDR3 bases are TGTGCCAGCTCCGGGGGGCTCCAAGAGACCCAGTACTTC.

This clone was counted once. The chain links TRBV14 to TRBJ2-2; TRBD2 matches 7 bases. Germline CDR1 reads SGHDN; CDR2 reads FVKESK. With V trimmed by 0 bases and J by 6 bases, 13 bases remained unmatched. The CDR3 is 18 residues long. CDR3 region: CASSQERGFGGYAGELFF. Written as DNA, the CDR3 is TGTGCCAGCAGCCAAGAGCGGGGGTTTGGAGGGTACGCCGGGGAGCTGTTTTTT.

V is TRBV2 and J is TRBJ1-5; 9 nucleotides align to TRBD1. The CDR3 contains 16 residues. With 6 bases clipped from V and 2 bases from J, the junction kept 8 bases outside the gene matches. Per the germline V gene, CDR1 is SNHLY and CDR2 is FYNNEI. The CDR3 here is CASSLGQGIGNQPQHF. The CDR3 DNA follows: TGTGCCAGCAGCCTCGGACAGGGGATAGGCAATCAGCCCCAGCATTTT.

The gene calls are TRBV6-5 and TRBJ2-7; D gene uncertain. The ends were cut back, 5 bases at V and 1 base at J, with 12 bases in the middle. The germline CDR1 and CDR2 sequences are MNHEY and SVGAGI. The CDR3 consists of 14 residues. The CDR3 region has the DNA TGTGCCAGCAGTCCCACGATAGGGTCCTACGAGCAGTACTTC. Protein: CASSPTIGSYEQYF.

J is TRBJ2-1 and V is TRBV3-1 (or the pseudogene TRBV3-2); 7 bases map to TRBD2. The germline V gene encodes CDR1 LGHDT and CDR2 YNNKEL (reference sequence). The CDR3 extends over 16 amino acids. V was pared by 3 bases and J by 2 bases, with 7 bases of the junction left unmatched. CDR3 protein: CASSQGGGSPYNEQFF. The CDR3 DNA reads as TGTGCCAGCAGCCAGGGGGGGGGATCACCCTACAATGAGCAGTTCTTC.

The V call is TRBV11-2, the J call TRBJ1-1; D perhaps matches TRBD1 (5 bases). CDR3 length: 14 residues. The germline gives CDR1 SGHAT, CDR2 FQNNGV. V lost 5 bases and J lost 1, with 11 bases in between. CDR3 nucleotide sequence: TGTGCCAGCAGCCCACAGGCTGGGAACACTGAAGCTTTCTTT. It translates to CASSPQAGNTEAFF.

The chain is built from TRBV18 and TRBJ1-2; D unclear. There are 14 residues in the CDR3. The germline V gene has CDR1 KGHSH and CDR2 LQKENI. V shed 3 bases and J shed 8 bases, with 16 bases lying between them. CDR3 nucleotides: TGTGCCAGCTCACCCACCCGGGAATATGGCGGCTACACCTTC. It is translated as CASSPTREYGGYTF.